These 7 T cell receptor beta chains were sequenced from one sample in a study of T cells in Graves' hyperthyroidism and ophthalmopathy. Amplification of TCR beta CDR3 regions was performed using RNA transcripts as template. HTBI primers were used for first-round RT-PCR of the TCR CDR3. TCRdb independently ran MiXCR on the multiplex PCR reads; one entry per CDR3 protein. The table lists under 40,000 distinct CDR3 sequences, 40% to 55% of them singletons. Input material: blood. These receptors came from a woman aged 45-60 years with Graves' hyperthyroidism that later progressed to Graves' ophthalmopathy.

By frequency in the sample, this clonotype is medium-sized. The V call is TRBV19, the J call TRBJ2-7; a weak D match, TRBD2 (5 bases). The ends were cut back, 3 bases at V and 7 bases at J, with 13 bases in the middle. The CDR3 is 13 amino acids. CDR1 is LNHDA and CDR2 is SQIVND in the germline V gene (reference sequence). The CDR3 nucleotides read TGTGCCAGTAGTATGATCGGATCGGGGGAGCAGTACTTC. Residues: CASSMIGSGEQYF.

As regards this clonotype: The conserved final phenylalanine or tryptophan is absent from the CDR3, which likely points to a read error. This chain connects TRBV7-6 to TRBJ1-3; D not resolved. Looked up from germline, CDR1 is SGHVS and CDR2 is FNYEAQ. There are 19 residues in the CDR3. V lost 5 bases and J lost 0, with 23 bases in between. CDR3 sequence reads: CASSRFQDLNHGSGNTIYI. CDR3 coding DNA: TGTGCCAGCAGCCGGTTCCAGGACCTCAACCACGGCTCTGGAAACACCATATATATT.

V usage is TRBV30 and J usage is TRBJ2-1, with D possibly being TRBD2 (5 bases). The CDR3 contains 16 residues. Between the trimmed V and J ends, which lost 0 bases and 6 bases, there was a span of 18 bases. From germline, CDR1 is GTSNPN and CDR2 SVGIG (reference sequence). As DNA, the CDR3 is TGTGCCTGGAGTGTAGGTTTGGGAGTTTCCGGCAATGAGCAGTTCTTC. It yields the protein CAWSVGLGVSGNEQFF.

This clonotype was recorded at least ten times. V usage is TRBV12-3 or TRBV12-4 and J usage is TRBJ2-2; D unclear. V lost 3 bases to trimming and J lost 6 bases, with 5 bases between them. CDR3 length: 12 amino acids. The CDR3 DNA is TGTGCCAGCAGTTTTGGGCCCGGGGAGCTGTTTTTT. This gives the protein CASSFGPGELFF.

The chain is built from TRBV5-4 and TRBJ2-1; 7 bases agree with TRBD1. CDR3 length: 16 residues. J lost 5 bases, V lost 1 base, and 9 bases had no gene match. Germline CDR1 reads SGHNT; CDR2 reads YYREEE (reference sequence). The CDR3 sequence: CASSLTRGRTNNEQFF. CDR3 DNA sequence: TGTGCCAGCAGCTTGACCAGGGGGAGAACTAACAATGAGCAGTTCTTC.

This clonotype was found many times. The rearrangement links TRBV6-5 to TRBJ1-2, with D maybe TRBD1 (5 bases). Germline CDR1 and CDR2: MNHEY and SVGAGI. This CDR3 is 16 amino acids long. The V and J ends lost 0 bases and 2 bases respectively, with 13 bases between them. CDR3 in DNA: TGTGCCAGCAGTTACTCTTTTTCAGGGAGCAACTATGGCTACACCTTC. Translating it yields CASSYSFSGSNYGYTF.

This clonotype is categorized as medium-sized (0.01 to 0.1%). The chain recombines TRBV15 with TRBJ1-2; possible D gene TRBD1, 6 bases. The CDR3 contains 13 residues. The V end was cut by 2 bases, the J end by 6 bases, with 10 bases between. Germline V lookup: CDR1 LNHNV, CDR2 YYDKDF (reference sequence). This chain's CDR3 is CATSRIAGDGYTF. The CDR3 coding sequence is TGTGCCACCAGCAGAATCGCAGGGGATGGCTACACCTTC.